The sequence of this T cell receptor beta chain was determined in a study of post-analysis software for immune sequencing data. For the study at large: Some patients lacked subtype; others had relapsing-remitting, secondary progressive or progressive-relapsing disease. Study-level results: Relative to controls, patients with multiple sclerosis showed significantly lower normalized Chao1 diversity. Included in a set of several TRBV segments more frequent in patients than controls were TRBV5-6, TRBV5-1 and TRBV20-1.

Unique molecular identifiers were present in the TCR beta cDNA libraries. The authors obtained roughly 0.5 million cDNA molecules from roughly 1 to 10 million T cells. A single record per CDR3 protein comes from TCRdb applying MiXCR to the PCR reads. The sample consists of 700,000 to 800,000 distinct CDR3 sequences, 30% of them appearing once. The CDR3 has 17 amino acids. Germline-derived CDR1 and CDR2 are MNHEY and SMNVEV (reference sequence). V dropped 2 bases and J dropped 4 bases, with 15 bases sitting between them. With regard to this clonotype: The antigen is unknown.

Sequenced sample: blood. The chain recombines TRBV27 with TRBJ2-6; D might be TRBD1 or TRBD2, each matching 6 bases. The receptor was isolated from a girl aged 5-17 years with multiple sclerosis. CDR3 amino acids: CASSLNGGARGANVLTF. DNA of the CDR3: TGTGCCAGCAGTTTAAACGGGGGCGCGCGGGGGGCCAACGTCCTGACTTTC. Supplemented by reference TRBV27 and TRBJ2-6, the full variable domain reads EAQVTQNPRYLITVTGKKLTVTCSQNMNHEYMSWYRQDPGLGLRQIYYSMNVEVTDKGDVPEGYKVSRKEKRNFPLILESPSPNQTSLYFCASSLNGGARGANVLTFGAGSRLTVL.